This T cell receptor (beta chain) is drawn from a study of cytomegalovirus exposure and HLA in healthy donors. The V segment lost 4 bases and the J segment 4 bases; nucleotides outside the gene matches: 10. Germline CDR1 and CDR2: SGDLS and YYNGEE. The CDR3 has 15 amino acids. Assay: immunoSEQ multiplex PCR; the TCRdb copy retains only in-frame clones and omits some. Of under 250,000 clones in the sample, roughly 87% were seen once. The source material was PBMCs. This clonotype originated in a man between 18 and 35 years old in good health and CMV-seropositive. The V call is TRBV9, the J call TRBJ2-7; 8 nucleotides line up with TRBD2. The CDR3 DNA follows: TGTGCCAGCAGCCCCCGGGCTAGCGGGCAGTACGAGCAGTACTTC. It codes for CASSPRASGQYEQYF.